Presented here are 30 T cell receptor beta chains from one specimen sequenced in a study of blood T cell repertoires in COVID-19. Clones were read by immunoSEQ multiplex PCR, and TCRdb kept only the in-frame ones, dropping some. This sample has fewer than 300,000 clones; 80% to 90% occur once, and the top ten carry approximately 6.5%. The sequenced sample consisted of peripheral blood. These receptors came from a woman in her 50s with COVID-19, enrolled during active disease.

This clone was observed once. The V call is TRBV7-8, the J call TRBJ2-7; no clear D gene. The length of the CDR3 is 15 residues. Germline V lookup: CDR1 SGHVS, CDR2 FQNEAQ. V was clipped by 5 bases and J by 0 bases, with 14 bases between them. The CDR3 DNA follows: TGTGCCAGCAGCCACGCCGCGGTGAGCTCCTACGAGCAGTACTTC. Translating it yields CASSHAAVSSYEQYF.

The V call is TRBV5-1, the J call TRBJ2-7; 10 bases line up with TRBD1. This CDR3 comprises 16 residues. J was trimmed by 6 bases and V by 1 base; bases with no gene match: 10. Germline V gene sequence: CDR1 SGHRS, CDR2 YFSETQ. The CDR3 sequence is CASSLFFGTGVFEQYF. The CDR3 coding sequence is TGCGCCAGCAGCTTGTTTTTTGGGACAGGGGTTTTCGAGCAGTACTTC.

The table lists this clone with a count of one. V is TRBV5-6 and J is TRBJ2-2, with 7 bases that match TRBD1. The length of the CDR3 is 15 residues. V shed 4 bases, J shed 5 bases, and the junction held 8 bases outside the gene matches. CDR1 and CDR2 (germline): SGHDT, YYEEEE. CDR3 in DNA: TGTGCCAGCAGCAAGCGAGGGGGCTGGACCGGGGAGCTGTTTTTT. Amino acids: CASSKRGGWTGELFF.

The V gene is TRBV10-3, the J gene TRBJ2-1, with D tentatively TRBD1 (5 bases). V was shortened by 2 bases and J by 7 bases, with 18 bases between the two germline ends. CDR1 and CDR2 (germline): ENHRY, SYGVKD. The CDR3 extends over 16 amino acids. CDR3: CAISELRAAVDNEQFF. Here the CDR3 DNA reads TGTGCCATCAGTGAGCTCAGGGCGGCGGTGGATAATGAGCAGTTCTTC.

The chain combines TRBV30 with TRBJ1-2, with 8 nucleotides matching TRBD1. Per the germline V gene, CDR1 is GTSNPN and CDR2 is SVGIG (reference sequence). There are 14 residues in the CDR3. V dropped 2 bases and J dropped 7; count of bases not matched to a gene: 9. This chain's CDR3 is CAWSPPAGGFGYTF. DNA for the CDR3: TGTGCCTGGAGTCCTCCAGCAGGGGGCTTTGGCTACACCTTC.

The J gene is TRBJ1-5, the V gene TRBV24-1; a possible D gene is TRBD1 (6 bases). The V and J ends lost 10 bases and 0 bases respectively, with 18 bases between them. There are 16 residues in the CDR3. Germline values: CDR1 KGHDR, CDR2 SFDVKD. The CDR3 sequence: CATNGQPRYSNQPQHF. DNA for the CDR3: TGTGCCACAAATGGACAGCCCAGATATAGCAATCAGCCCCAGCATTTT.

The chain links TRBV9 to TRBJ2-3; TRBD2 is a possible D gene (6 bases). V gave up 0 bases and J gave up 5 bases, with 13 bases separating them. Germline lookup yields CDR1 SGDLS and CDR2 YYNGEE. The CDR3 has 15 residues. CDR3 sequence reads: CASSVVSLAGDTQYF. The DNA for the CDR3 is TGTGCCAGCAGCGTAGTGTCACTAGCCGGAGATACGCAGTATTTT.

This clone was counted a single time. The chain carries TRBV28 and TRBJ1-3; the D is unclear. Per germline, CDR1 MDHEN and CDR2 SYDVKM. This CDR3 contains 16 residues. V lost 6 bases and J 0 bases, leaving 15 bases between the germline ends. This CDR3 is CASSRPGSHSGNTIYF. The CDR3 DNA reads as TGTGCCAGCAGCCGGCCAGGAAGCCACTCTGGAAACACCATATATTTT. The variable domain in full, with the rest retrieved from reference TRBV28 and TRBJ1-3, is DVKVTQSSRYLVKRTGEKVFLECVQDMDHENMFWYRQDPGLGLRLIYFSYDVKMKEKGDIPEGYSVSREKKERFSLILESASTNQTSMYLCASSRPGSHSGNTIYFGEGSWLTVV.

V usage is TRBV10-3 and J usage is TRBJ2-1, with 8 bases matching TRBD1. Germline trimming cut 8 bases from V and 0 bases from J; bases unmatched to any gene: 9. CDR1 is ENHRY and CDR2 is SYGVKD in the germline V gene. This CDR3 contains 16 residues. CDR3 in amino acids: CAIGQGLQTSYNEQFF. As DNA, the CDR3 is TGTGCCATCGGACAGGGCCTCCAAACCTCCTACAATGAGCAGTTCTTC.

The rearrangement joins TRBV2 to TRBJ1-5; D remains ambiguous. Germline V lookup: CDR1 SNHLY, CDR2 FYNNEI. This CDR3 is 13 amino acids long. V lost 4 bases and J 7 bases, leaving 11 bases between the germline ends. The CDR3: CASSGVAPQPQHF. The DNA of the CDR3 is TGTGCCAGCAGTGGAGTCGCCCCCCAGCCCCAGCATTTT.

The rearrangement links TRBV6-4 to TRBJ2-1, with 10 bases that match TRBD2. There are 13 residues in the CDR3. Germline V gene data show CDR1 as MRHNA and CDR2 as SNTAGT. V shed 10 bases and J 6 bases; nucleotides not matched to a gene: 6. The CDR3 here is CAILSGGFNEQFF. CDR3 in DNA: TGTGCCATCCTTAGCGGGGGGTTCAATGAGCAGTTCTTC.

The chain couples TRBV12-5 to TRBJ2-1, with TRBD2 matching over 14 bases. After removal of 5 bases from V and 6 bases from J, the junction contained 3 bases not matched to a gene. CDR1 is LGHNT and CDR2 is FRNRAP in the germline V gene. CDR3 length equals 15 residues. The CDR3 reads CASGLGLAGGNEQFF. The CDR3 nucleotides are TGTGCTAGTGGTCTAGGACTAGCGGGAGGCAATGAGCAGTTCTTC. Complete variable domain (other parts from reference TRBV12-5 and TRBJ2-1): DARVTQTPRHKVTEMGQEVTMRCQPILGHNTVFWYRQTMMQGLELLAYFRNRAPLDDSGMPKDRFSAEMPDATLATLKIQPSEPRDSAVYFCASGLGLAGGNEQFFGPGTRLTVL.

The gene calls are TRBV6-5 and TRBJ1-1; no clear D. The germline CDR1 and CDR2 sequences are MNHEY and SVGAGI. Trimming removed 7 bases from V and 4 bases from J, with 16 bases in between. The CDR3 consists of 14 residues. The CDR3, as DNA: TGTGCCAGCATACCTTTGGGCGGAGGCACTGAAGCTTTCTTT. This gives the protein CASIPLGGGTEAFF.

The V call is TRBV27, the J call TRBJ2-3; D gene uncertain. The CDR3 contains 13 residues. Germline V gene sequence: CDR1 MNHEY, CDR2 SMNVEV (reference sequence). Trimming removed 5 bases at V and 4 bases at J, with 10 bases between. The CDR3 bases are TGTGCCAGCAGTCACACATCCGCAGATACGCAGTATTTT. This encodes CASSHTSADTQYF.

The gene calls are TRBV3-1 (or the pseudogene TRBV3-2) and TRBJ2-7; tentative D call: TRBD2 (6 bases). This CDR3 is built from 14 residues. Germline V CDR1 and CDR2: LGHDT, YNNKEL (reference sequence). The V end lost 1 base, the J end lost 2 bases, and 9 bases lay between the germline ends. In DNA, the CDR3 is TGTGCCAGCAGCCAAGCGGGAGTGCCCTACGAGCAGTACTTC. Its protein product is CASSQAGVPYEQYF.

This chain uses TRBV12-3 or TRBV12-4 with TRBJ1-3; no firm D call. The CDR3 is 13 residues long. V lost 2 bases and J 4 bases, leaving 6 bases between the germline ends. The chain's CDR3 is CASSLNEGNTIYF. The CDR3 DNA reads TGTGCCAGCAGTTTAAATGAGGGAAACACCATATATTTT.

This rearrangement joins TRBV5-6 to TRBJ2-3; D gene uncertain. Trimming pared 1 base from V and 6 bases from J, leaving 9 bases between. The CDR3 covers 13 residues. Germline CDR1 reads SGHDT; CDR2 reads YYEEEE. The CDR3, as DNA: TGTGCCAGCAGCTTGTCCGGGTCCGATACGCAGTATTTT. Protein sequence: CASSLSGSDTQYF.

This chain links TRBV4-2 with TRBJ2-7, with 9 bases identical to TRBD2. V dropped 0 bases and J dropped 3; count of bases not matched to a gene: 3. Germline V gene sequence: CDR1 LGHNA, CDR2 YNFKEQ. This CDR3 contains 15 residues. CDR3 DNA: TGTGCCAGCAGCCAAGAGCTAGCGGGGCACTACGAGCAGTACTTC. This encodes CASSQELAGHYEQYF.

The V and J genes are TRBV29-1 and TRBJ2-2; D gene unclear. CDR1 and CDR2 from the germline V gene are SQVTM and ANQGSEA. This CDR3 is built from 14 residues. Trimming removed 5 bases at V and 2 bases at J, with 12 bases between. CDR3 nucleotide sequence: TGCAGCGTTCCCTCGTTGGCCAACACCGGGGAGCTGTTTTTT. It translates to CSVPSLANTGELFF.

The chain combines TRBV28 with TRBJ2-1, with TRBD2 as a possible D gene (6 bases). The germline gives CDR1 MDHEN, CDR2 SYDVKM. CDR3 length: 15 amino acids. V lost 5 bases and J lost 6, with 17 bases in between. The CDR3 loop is CASSPGGVSPNEQFF. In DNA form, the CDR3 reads TGTGCCAGCAGTCCCGGCGGGGTTTCACCCAATGAGCAGTTCTTC.

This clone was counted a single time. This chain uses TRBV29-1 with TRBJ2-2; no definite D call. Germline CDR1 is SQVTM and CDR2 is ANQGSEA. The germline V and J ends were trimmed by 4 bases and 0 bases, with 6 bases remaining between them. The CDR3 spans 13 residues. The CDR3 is CSVGDSNTGELFF. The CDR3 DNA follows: TGCAGCGTTGGAGACTCGAACACCGGGGAGCTGTTTTTT.

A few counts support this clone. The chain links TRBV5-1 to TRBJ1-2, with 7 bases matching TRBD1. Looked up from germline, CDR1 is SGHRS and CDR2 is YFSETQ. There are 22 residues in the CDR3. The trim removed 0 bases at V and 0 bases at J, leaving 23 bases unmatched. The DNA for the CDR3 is TGCGCCAGCAGCTTGGATTTGGGGGGTATGATCGGGCAGGGGACAGCTAACTATGGCTACACCTTC. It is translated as CASSLDLGGMIGQGTANYGYTF. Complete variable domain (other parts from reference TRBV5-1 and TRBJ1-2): KAGVTQTPRYLIKTRGQQVTLSCSPISGHRSVSWYQQTPGQGLQFLFEYFSETQRNKGNFPGRFSGRQFSNSRSEMNVSTLELGDSALYLCASSLDLGGMIGQGTANYGYTFGSGTRLTVV.

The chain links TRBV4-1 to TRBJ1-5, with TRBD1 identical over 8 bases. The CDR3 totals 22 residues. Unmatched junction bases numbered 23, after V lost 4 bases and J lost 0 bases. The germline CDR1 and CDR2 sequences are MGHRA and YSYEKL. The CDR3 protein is CASSLRPQSSGTGPTSNQPQHF. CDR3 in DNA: TGCGCCAGCAGCCTACGTCCCCAATCTTCCGGGACAGGCCCCACTAGCAATCAGCCCCAGCATTTT.

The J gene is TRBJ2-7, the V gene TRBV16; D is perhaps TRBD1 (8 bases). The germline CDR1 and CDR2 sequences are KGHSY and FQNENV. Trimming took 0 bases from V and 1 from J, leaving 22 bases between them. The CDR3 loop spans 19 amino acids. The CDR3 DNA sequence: TGTGCCAGCAGCCAATCTGCGGACAGGGCTAGCGGAGGTTCCTACGAGCAGTACTTC. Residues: CASSQSADRASGGSYEQYF.

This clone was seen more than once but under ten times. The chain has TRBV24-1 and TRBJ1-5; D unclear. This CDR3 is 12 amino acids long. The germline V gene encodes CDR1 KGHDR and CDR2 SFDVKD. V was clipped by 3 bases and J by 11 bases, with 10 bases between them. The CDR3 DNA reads TGTGCCACCAGTGATGCCGGGAGAACCCAGCATTTT. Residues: CATSDAGRTQHF.

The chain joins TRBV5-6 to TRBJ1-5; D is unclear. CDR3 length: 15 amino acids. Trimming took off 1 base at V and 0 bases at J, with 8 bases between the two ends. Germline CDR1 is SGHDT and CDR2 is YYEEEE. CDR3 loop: CASSLRGNSNQPQHF. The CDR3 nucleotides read TGTGCCAGCAGCTTGAGAGGGAATAGCAATCAGCCCCAGCATTTT.

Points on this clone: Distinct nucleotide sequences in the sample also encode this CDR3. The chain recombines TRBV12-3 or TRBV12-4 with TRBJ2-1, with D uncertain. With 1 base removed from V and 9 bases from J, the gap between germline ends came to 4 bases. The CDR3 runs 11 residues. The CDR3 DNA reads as TGTGCCAGCAGTTTAGGAGGTGAGCAGTTCTTC. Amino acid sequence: CASSLGGEQFF.

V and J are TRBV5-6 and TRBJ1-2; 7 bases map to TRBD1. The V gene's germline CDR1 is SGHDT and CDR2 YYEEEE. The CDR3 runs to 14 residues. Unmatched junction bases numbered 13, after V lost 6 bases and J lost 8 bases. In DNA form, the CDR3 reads TGTGCCAGCACCTATTTTGGACAGGTCGCCGGCTACACCTTC. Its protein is CASTYFGQVAGYTF. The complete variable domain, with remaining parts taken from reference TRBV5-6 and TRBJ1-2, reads DAGVTQSPTHLIKTRGQQVTLRCSPKSGHDTVSWYQQALGQGPQFIFQYYEEEERQRGNFPDRFSGHQFPNYSSELNVNALLLGDSALYLCASTYFGQVAGYTFGSGTRLTVV.

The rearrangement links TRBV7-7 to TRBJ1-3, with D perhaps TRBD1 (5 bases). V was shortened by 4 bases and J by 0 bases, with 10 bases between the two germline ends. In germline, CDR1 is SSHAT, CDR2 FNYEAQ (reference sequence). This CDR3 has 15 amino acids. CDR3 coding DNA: TGTGCCAGCAGCTCCTCGGGACTCTCTGGAAACACCATATATTTT. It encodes CASSSSGLSGNTIYF.

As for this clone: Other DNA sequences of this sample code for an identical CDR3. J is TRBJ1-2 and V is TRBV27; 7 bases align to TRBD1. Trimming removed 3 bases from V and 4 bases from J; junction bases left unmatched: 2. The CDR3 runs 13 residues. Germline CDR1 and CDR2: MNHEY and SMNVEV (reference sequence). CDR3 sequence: CASSLGQSYGYTF. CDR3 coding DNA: TGTGCCAGCAGTTTGGGACAGAGCTATGGCTACACCTTC.